This section outlines one TCR beta chain sequence together with its context. The antigen is unknown. Additional DNA sequences in this sample encode the identical CDR3. The sample is drawn from a study of shared clonotypes between healthy human individuals. This table comes from immunoSEQ multiplex PCR, and its TCRdb copy is limited to in-frame clones, with some not included. The data contain about 690,000 clones, less than 95% of them singletons. Regarding the study as a whole: Among non-shared clonotypes, generation probabilities were lower than among those shared by all four donors.

The receptor was isolated from a man between 18 and 29 years old in good health. Some clones in this sample may be carry-over from other donors' samples. The sample comprised memory CD8+ T cells from PBMCs. Subset defined: CD45RO+ cells pooled with CCR7-negative TemRA cells.

The CDR3 loop reads CASSFGTSGYEQYF. CDR3 bases: TGTGCCAGCAGTTTCGGGACTAGCGGGTACGAGCAGTACTTC. The rearrangement uses TRBV28 and TRBJ2-7; 12 bases match TRBD2. This CDR3 spans 14 amino acids. Germline loops: CDR1 MDHEN, CDR2 SYDVKM. V lost 3 bases and J lost 4; bases outside the gene matches: 1.